Listed here are 16 T cell receptor beta chains from one sample, sequenced in a study of blood T cells in healthy people across ages. Primed by a sample-barcoded 5' primer and a J-beta primer mix, a second PCR proceeded for about 6 to 12 cycles. TCRdb called the 5' RACE reads again in MiXCR, with one record for every CDR3 protein. This sample has about 1,500,000 distinct CDR3 sequences, with 42% found just once. The source material was blood. The receptors derive from a woman under 30 in good health.

This clonotype showed up just a few times. The CDR3 loop is CASSLGQSVISNGSYEQYF. DNA of the CDR3: TGTGCCAGCAGCTTAGGCCAGTCGGTGATCTCAAATGGTTCCTACGAGCAGTACTTC. This chain connects TRBV7-2 to TRBJ2-7; D remains ambiguous. Trimming cost V 1 base and J 1 base, with 23 bases left between them. CDR1 SGHTA and CDR2 FQGNSA come from the germline V gene. This CDR3 contains 19 residues.

This chain connects TRBV29-1 to TRBJ2-5; tentative D call: TRBD1 (6 bases). Germline V gene sequence: CDR1 SQVTM, CDR2 ANQGSEA. Trimming removed 7 bases from V and 2 bases from J, with 17 bases in between. There are 14 residues in the CDR3. The CDR3 here is CSALKQGGQETQYF. DNA for the CDR3: TGCAGCGCCCTTAAACAGGGCGGGCAAGAGACCCAGTACTTC.

The chain employs TRBV28 and TRBJ2-1, with a possible D match to TRBD1 (6 bases). From germline, CDR1 is MDHEN and CDR2 SYDVKM. This CDR3 is 12 amino acids long. V was clipped by 7 bases and J by 9 bases, with 13 bases between them. The chain's CDR3 is CASNDRPPEQFF. CDR3 coding DNA: TGTGCCAGCAACGACAGGCCCCCTGAGCAGTTCTTC.

The chain is built from TRBV28 and TRBJ2-3, with TRBD2 identical over 9 bases. V lost 6 bases and J lost 1; bases outside the gene matches: 8. The CDR3 is made up of 16 amino acids. The germline gives CDR1 MDHEN, CDR2 SYDVKM. The CDR3 loop reads CASSTSKRGGTDTQYF. The DNA of the CDR3 is TGTGCCAGCAGCACGTCGAAGCGGGGGGGCACAGATACGCAGTATTTT. The whole variable domain, filled in from reference TRBV28 and TRBJ2-3, reads DVKVTQSSRYLVKRTGEKVFLECVQDMDHENMFWYRQDPGLGLRLIYFSYDVKMKEKGDIPEGYSVSREKKERFSLILESASTNQTSMYLCASSTSKRGGTDTQYFGPGTRLTVL.

The V call is TRBV11-2, the J call TRBJ2-4, with a weak D call TRBD1 (5 bases). CDR1 is SGHAT and CDR2 is FQNNGV in the germline V gene. Trimming removed 1 base at V and 2 bases at J, with 12 bases between. CDR3 size: 16 residues. The CDR3 here is CASSLGGGQSKNIQYF. The CDR3 DNA sequence: TGTGCCAGCAGCTTAGGGGGTGGACAATCCAAAAACATTCAGTACTTC.

V and J are TRBV5-1 and TRBJ2-3; weak D call: TRBD1 (5 bases). The V and J ends lost 2 bases and 3 bases respectively, with 10 bases between them. The CDR3 consists of 14 residues. Germline V lookup: CDR1 SGHRS, CDR2 YFSETQ. CDR3 nucleotide sequence: TGCGCCAGCAGCTTTTATCACAGGACAGATACGCAGTATTTT. Its translation is CASSFYHRTDTQYF.

There are a few counts of this clonotype. This sequence joins TRBV5-5 and TRBJ1-1; D gene unclear. Germline V gives CDR1 SGHKS, CDR2 YYEKEE (reference sequence). The CDR3 length is 14 residues. Trimming took off 1 base at V and 0 bases at J, with 7 bases between the two ends. CDR3 in DNA: TGTGCCAGCAGCTTGACAGATATGAACACTGAAGCTTTCTTT. Translating it yields CASSLTDMNTEAFF.

Only one count was recorded for this clonotype. The chain recombines TRBV3-1 with TRBJ2-6; no definite D call. Trimming pared 4 bases from V and 3 bases from J, leaving 10 bases between. Germline CDR1 LGHDT, CDR2 YNNKEL (reference sequence). The CDR3 length is 15 residues. This CDR3 is CASSLEVRGANVLTF. The CDR3 nucleotides read TGTGCCAGCAGCCTAGAGGTCCGTGGGGCCAACGTCCTGACTTTC. The full variable domain, with the rest looked up from reference TRBV3-1 and TRBJ2-6, is DTAVSQTPKYLVTQMGNDKSIKCEQNLGHDTMYWYKQDSKKFLKIMFSYNNKELIINETVPNRFSPKSPDKAHLNLHINSLELGDSAVYFCASSLEVRGANVLTFGAGSRLTVL.

The CDR3 reads CASSWGGMDEQFF. The CDR3, as DNA: TGTGCCAGCAGCTGGGGTGGGATGGATGAGCAGTTCTTC. The chain combines TRBV28 with TRBJ2-1; D not resolved. The length of the CDR3 is 13 residues. Germline-derived CDR1 and CDR2 are MDHEN and SYDVKM. Trimming removed 6 bases from V and 8 bases from J, with 14 bases in between.

This sequence joins TRBV9 and TRBJ1-6; 8 nucleotides match TRBD1. V lost 4 bases and J lost 7; bases outside the gene matches: 7. CDR1 and CDR2 from the germline V gene are SGDLS and YYNGEE. The CDR3 is 15 residues long. CDR3 bases: TGTGCCAGCAGCATCCAGGGGGCACCGAATTCACCCCTCCACTTT. It specifies CASSIQGAPNSPLHF.

This clonotype was found a few times. This chain joins TRBV6-5 and TRBJ2-5; possible D gene TRBD1, 5 bases. The J call may not be correct, given that the DNA end is closer to TRBJ2-7. CDR1 and CDR2 (germline): MNHEY, SVGAGI. This CDR3 is built from 16 residues. This chain's CDR3 is CASSYSVGELLYEQYF. The CDR3 nucleotides read TGTGCCAGCAGTTACTCGGTAGGGGAACTACTTTACGAGCAGTACTTC.

This clonotype was recorded a few times. V gene TRBV7-8 combines with J gene TRBJ1-4; D possibly corresponds to TRBD1 (5 bases). CDR1 and CDR2 (germline): SGHVS, FQNEAQ. The V end was cut by 10 bases, the J end by 3 bases, with 12 bases between. This CDR3 has 13 residues. CDR3 region: CATQGRSNEKLFF. The DNA for the CDR3 is TGTGCCACTCAGGGACGGTCTAATGAAAAACTGTTTTTT.

About this clonotype itself: One junction end does not reproduce the germline sequence, and a read error may be involved. The chain carries TRBV18 and TRBJ2-5; maybe TRBD2 (5 bases). The CDR3 is made up of 16 amino acids. Germline V gene lookup returns CDR1 KGHSH and CDR2 LQKENI. CDR3 in DNA: TGTGCCTGCTCACCAGTAACCGGGATAAGGGAAGAGACCCAGTACTTC. It specifies CACSPVTGIREETQYF. Combining the CDR3 with reference TRBV18 and TRBJ2-5 gives the whole variable domain NAGVMQNPRHLVRRRGQEARLRCSPMKGHSHVYWYRQLPEEGLKFMVYLQKENIIDESGMPKERFSAEFPKEGPSILRIQQVVRGDSAAYFCACSPVTGIREETQYFGPGTRLLVL.

The rearrangement uses TRBV18 and TRBJ2-7; 7 bases are a match to TRBD2. Unmatched junction bases numbered 12, after V lost 6 bases and J lost 1 base. From germline, CDR1 is KGHSH and CDR2 LQKENI. CDR3 length: 16 residues. CDR3 loop: CASSPLGGSSSYEQYF. In DNA form, the CDR3 reads TGTGCCAGCTCCCCTCTGGGCGGGAGCTCTTCCTACGAGCAGTACTTC.

The rearrangement links TRBV20-1 to TRBJ1-1, with TRBD1 matching over 10 bases. Germline CDR1 is DFQATT and CDR2 is SNEGSKA (reference sequence). V lost 4 bases and J lost 8; bases outside the gene matches: 10. The CDR3 is made up of 14 amino acids. The CDR3 protein is CSAKGDRGGVEAFF. CDR3 coding DNA: TGCAGTGCTAAAGGGGACAGGGGCGGGGTGGAAGCTTTCTTT.

The chain joins TRBV10-3 to TRBJ2-7; 7 nucleotides line up with TRBD1. The V segment lost 6 bases and the J segment 2 bases; nucleotides outside the gene matches: 13. Germline CDR1 ENHRY, CDR2 SYGVKD. This CDR3 has 16 amino acids. CDR3 DNA: TGTGCCATCAGCCAAACCGGGACAGTCGTTACCTACGAGCAGTACTTC. Translating gives CAISQTGTVVTYEQYF.